A single sample gave rise to the 10 T cell receptor beta chains below, sequenced in a study of early stage breast cancer tumors. Here immunoSEQ multiplex PCR was the method, and the copy in TCRdb shows in-frame clones only, minus some. The profile shows 32,000 or so clones, 55% to 75% of them singletons. The sample consisted of blood. These receptors all stem from a person between 45 and 65 years old with breast cancer.

A few counts support this clone. The genes are TRBV4-1 and TRBJ2-7; no clear D gene. V was trimmed by 3 bases and J by 0 bases, leaving 3 bases between them. This CDR3 has 12 amino acids. Germline CDR1 is MGHRA and CDR2 is YSYEKL. CDR3 in DNA: TGCGCCAGCAGCCAGCTCTCCTACGAGCAGTACTTC. Amino acid sequence: CASSQLSYEQYF.

Only one count was recorded for this clone. The chain uses TRBV9 and TRBJ2-7; 10 bases are a match to TRBD1. V was pared by 4 bases and J by 0 bases, with 10 bases of the junction left unmatched. The CDR3 covers 17 residues. Germline lookup yields CDR1 SGDLS and CDR2 YYNGEE. The CDR3 loop reads CASSHNPGTGDSYEQYF. DNA of the CDR3: TGTGCCAGCAGCCACAATCCCGGGACAGGGGACTCCTACGAGCAGTACTTC.

This clone was seen only a few times. V is TRBV10-3 and J is TRBJ2-7; TRBD2 matches 9 bases. V lost 8 bases, J lost 4 bases, and 9 bases stayed unmatched. The CDR3 length is 14 residues. Germline assignment: CDR1 ENHRY and CDR2 SYGVKD. CDR3 sequence reads: CAIGESGRPYEQYF. CDR3 DNA sequence: TGTGCCATCGGAGAGAGCGGGAGGCCTTACGAGCAGTACTTC.

This clone has only a few counts. The chain carries TRBV5-6 and TRBJ2-7; D is unclear. V lost 4 bases and J 0 bases, leaving 2 bases between the germline ends. The CDR3 runs 11 residues. The germline V gene has CDR1 SGHDT and CDR2 YYEEEE. CDR3 region: CASSHSYEQYF. In nucleotides, the CDR3 is TGTGCCAGCAGCCACTCCTACGAGCAGTACTTC.

V and J are TRBV30 and TRBJ2-7; D is unresolved. Germline V gene lookup returns CDR1 GTSNPN and CDR2 SVGIG (reference sequence). The V and J ends lost 0 bases and 3 bases respectively, with 12 bases between them. CDR3 length equals 14 residues. The CDR3 sequence is CAWSVGRLSYEQYF. In DNA, the CDR3 is TGTGCCTGGAGTGTAGGGCGGTTGAGCTACGAGCAGTACTTC.

This sequence joins TRBV2 and TRBJ2-2, with TRBD2 as a possible D gene (6 bases). The length of the CDR3 is 16 residues. V gave up 3 bases and J gave up 6 bases, with 17 bases separating them. Germline V gives CDR1 SNHLY, CDR2 FYNNEI. CDR3 DNA: TGTGCCAGCAGTGAGTTTTTAGCGGTGGGTCCCGGGGAGCTGTTTTTT. Translating it yields CASSEFLAVGPGELFF.

The chain joins TRBV9 to TRBJ2-5; 7 positions agree with TRBD2. The germline V gene encodes CDR1 SGDLS and CDR2 YYNGEE. This CDR3 has 13 amino acids. V lost 7 bases and J lost 5; bases outside the gene matches: 8. Here the CDR3 DNA reads TGTGCCAGCGCCCGGGCGGGAGTCGAGACCCAGTACTTC. Translated: CASARAGVETQYF. Full variable domain (missing parts from reference TRBV9 and TRBJ2-5): DSGVTQTPKHLITATGQRVTLRCSPRSGDLSVYWYQQSLDQGLQFLIQYYNGEERAKGNILERFSAQQFPDLHSELNLSSLELGDSALYFCASARAGVETQYFGPGTRLLVL.

In its sample, this clone was seen a few times. The CDR3 loop is CASSYEERGDTEAFF. The CDR3 bases are TGTGCCAGCAGTTACGAGGAAAGGGGCGACACTGAAGCTTTCTTT. The chain combines TRBV6-6 with TRBJ1-1, with D perhaps matching TRBD1 (5 bases). Deletions cut 2 bases from V and 3 bases from J, with 13 bases between. Germline CDR1 reads MNHNY; CDR2 reads SVGAGI (reference sequence). The CDR3 consists of 15 residues.

V gene TRBV15 combines with J gene TRBJ2-1; possibly TRBD2 for D (5 bases). V was shortened by 7 bases and J by 5 bases, with 12 bases between the two germline ends. Germline assignment: CDR1 LNHNV and CDR2 YYDKDF (reference sequence). The CDR3 runs to 13 residues. CDR3 sequence (DNA): TGTGCCACCAATCCGGGGAGCCACAATGAGCAGTTCTTC. Translation: CATNPGSHNEQFF.

V and J are TRBV6-6 and TRBJ1-2; possible D gene TRBD1, 5 bases. CDR3 length equals 16 residues. Trimming took off 0 bases at V and 8 bases at J, with 19 bases between the two ends. Germline assignment: CDR1 MNHNY and CDR2 SVGAGI (reference sequence). The CDR3 DNA reads TGTGCCAGCAGTTACTCCGATCGAGGAAAGGGACGAGGCTACACCTTC. This gives the protein CASSYSDRGKGRGYTF.